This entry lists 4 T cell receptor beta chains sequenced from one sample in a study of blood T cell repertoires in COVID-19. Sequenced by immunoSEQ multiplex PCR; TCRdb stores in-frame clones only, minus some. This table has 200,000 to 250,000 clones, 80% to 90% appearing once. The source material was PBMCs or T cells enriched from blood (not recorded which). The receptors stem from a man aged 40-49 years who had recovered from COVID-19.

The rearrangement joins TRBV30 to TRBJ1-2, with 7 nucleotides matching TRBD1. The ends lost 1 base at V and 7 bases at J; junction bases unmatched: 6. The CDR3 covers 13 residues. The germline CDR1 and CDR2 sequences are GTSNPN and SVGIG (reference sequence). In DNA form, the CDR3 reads TGTGCCTGGAGTGCGACAGGGCGGGGTGGCTACACCTTC. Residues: CAWSATGRGGYTF.

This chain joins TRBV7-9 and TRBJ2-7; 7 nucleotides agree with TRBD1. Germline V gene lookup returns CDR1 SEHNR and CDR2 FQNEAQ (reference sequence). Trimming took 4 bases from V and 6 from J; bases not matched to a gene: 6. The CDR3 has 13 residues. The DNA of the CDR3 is TGTGCCAGCAGCTCAAGACAGGGCGGCGAGCAGTACTTC. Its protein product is CASSSRQGGEQYF.

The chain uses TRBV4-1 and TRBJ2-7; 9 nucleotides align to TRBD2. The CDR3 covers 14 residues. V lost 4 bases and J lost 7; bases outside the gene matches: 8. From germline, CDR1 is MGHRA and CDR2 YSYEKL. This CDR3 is CASSRLAGAREQYF. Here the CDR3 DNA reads TGCGCCAGCAGCCGGTTAGCGGGGGCCCGAGAGCAGTACTTC.

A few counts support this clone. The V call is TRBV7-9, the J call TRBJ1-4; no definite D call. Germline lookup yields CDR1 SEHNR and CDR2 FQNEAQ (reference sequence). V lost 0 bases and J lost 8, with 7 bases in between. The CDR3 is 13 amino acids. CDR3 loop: CASSLASTEKLFF. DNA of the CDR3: TGTGCCAGCAGCTTAGCGTCTACGGAAAAACTGTTTTTT.